The 7 T cell receptor beta chains in this list originate from one sample, sequenced in a study of OX40 agonist ivuxolimab in advanced cancers. Sequencing used immunoSEQ multiplex PCR; TCRdb keeps in-frame clones, though not all of them. The sample records around 73,000 clones, 75% to 90% being singletons. Sequenced here: CD4+ or CD8+ T cells sorted from blood, sampled in a trial of the OX40 agonist ivuxolimab. These receptors were obtained from an adult with an advanced solid tumor such as melanoma, head and neck, liver or kidney cancer.

This chain connects TRBV6-1 to TRBJ2-3, with unresolved D. Between the trimmed V and J ends, which lost 4 bases and 9 bases, there was a span of 11 bases. CDR3 length: 12 residues. CDR1 and CDR2 (germline): MNHNS, SASEGT. CDR3: CASSGASPTQYF. Here the CDR3 DNA reads TGTGCCAGCAGTGGGGCGAGCCCAACGCAGTATTTT.

The rearrangement joins TRBV4-1 to TRBJ2-4; 9 positions agree with TRBD2. V gave up 5 bases and J gave up 4 bases; unmatched junction bases: 9. Germline values: CDR1 MGHRA, CDR2 YSYEKL. The CDR3 is made up of 16 amino acids. This CDR3 is CASSNPAGGGKNIQYF. The CDR3 DNA reads TGCGCCAGCAGCAACCCAGCGGGAGGCGGGAAAAACATTCAGTACTTC.

The J gene is TRBJ2-1, the V gene TRBV7-6; TRBD2 is a possible D gene (5 bases). The CDR3 totals 14 residues. Germline loops: CDR1 SGHVS, CDR2 FNYEAQ. V lost 0 bases, J lost 5 bases, and 8 bases lay in between. Written as DNA, the CDR3 is TGTGCCAGCAGCTTAGCCTTCGGGAACAATGAGCAGTTCTTC. Protein sequence: CASSLAFGNNEQFF.

This chain joins TRBV7-9 and TRBJ1-2; tentatively, D is TRBD1 (5 bases). The V gene lost 5 bases and the J gene lost 4 bases, with 11 bases spanning the gap. CDR1 and CDR2 from the germline V gene are SEHNR and FQNEAQ (reference sequence). The CDR3 is 13 residues long. DNA of the CDR3: TGTGCCAGCAGCGGCGAGACAGTCTATGGCTACACCTTC. It is translated as CASSGETVYGYTF.

The V gene is TRBV10-3, the J gene TRBJ2-7; no clear D gene. The CDR3 sequence is 13 residues long. Germline CDR1 and CDR2: ENHRY and SYGVKD. The V end lost 4 bases, the J end lost 0 bases, and 7 bases lay between the germline ends. The CDR3 DNA reads as TGTGCCATCAGTGCCGGAAGCTCCTACGAGCAGTACTTC. This sequence encodes CAISAGSSYEQYF.

This chain uses TRBV11-2 with TRBJ2-1, with TRBD2 matching 10 bases. The CDR3 totals 17 residues. Germline V gene sequence: CDR1 SGHAT, CDR2 FQNNGV. V shed 5 bases, J shed 0 bases, and the junction held 7 bases outside the gene matches. The CDR3 here is CASSPLAGGSSYNEQFF. The CDR3 nucleotides read TGTGCCAGCAGCCCATTAGCGGGAGGAAGCTCCTACAATGAGCAGTTCTTC. Drawing the rest from reference TRBV11-2 and TRBJ2-1, the complete variable domain is EAGVAQSPRYKIIEKRQSVAFWCNPISGHATLYWYQQILGQGPKLLIQFQNNGVVDDSQLPKDRFSAERLKGVDSTLKIQPAKLEDSAVYLCASSPLAGGSSYNEQFFGPGTRLTVL.

This clone was seen just once. The CDR3 region is CASSEIADNSPLHF. Written as DNA, the CDR3 is TGTGCCAGCAGTGAAATCGCCGATAATTCACCCCTCCACTTT. The chain links TRBV6-1 to TRBJ1-6; unclear D gene. This CDR3 has 14 amino acids. Germline V gives CDR1 MNHNS, CDR2 SASEGT. V was clipped by 2 bases and J by 5 bases, with 7 bases between them.